The 15 T cell receptor beta chains presented below share a single source sample, sequenced in a study of T cells after somatic rescue of genetic block. The method was immunoSEQ multiplex PCR; TCRdb's version includes in-frame clones alone and lacks a portion of them. Among tens of thousands of clones, 85% to 90% were seen once, and the ten largest hold 1.5% to 2%. Sequences were obtained from peripheral blood mononuclear cells (PBMCs). Receptor source: a woman in her late teens or twenties.

This chain joins TRBV19 and TRBJ2-3; 9 bases align to TRBD2. CDR3 size: 14 residues. Trimming at V came to 5 bases and at J to 3 bases, leaving 3 bases not matched to a gene. The germline V gene encodes CDR1 LNHDA and CDR2 SQIVND (reference sequence). As DNA, the CDR3 is TGTGCCAGTAGTTCTAGCGGGATTACAGATACGCAGTATTTT. Protein sequence: CASSSSGITDTQYF.

This sequence joins TRBV5-1 and TRBJ2-3; D is uncertain. The CDR3 sequence is 15 residues long. The V gene's germline CDR1 is SGHRS and CDR2 YFSETQ. Trimming cost V 8 bases and J 1 base, with 17 bases left between them. CDR3 sequence: CASSPTLAGTDTQYF. The CDR3 nucleotides read TGCGCCAGTTCCCCTACGCTTGCGGGCACAGATACGCAGTATTTT.

This clone was seen once. This chain joins TRBV6-5 and TRBJ2-1; no clear D. V was clipped by 2 bases and J by 0 bases, with 8 bases between them. Germline CDR1 is MNHEY and CDR2 is SVGAGI. The CDR3 runs to 15 residues. DNA for the CDR3: TGTGCCAGCAGTTACATGCGGAGCTCCTACAATGAGCAGTTCTTC. It translates to CASSYMRSSYNEQFF.

This sequence joins TRBV19 and TRBJ1-1; D uncertain. The CDR3 consists of 16 residues. Looked up from germline, CDR1 is LNHDA and CDR2 is SQIVND (reference sequence). Deletions cut 2 bases from V and 2 bases from J, with 15 bases between. CDR3 protein: CASSIYVRPINTEAFF. The CDR3 DNA follows: TGTGCCAGTAGTATATACGTGCGGCCGATTAACACTGAAGCTTTCTTT.

The V gene is TRBV27, the J gene TRBJ2-3; D might be TRBD2 (5 bases). V dropped 1 base and J dropped 1 base, with 12 bases sitting between them. Germline lookup yields CDR1 MNHEY and CDR2 SMNVEV (reference sequence). The CDR3 loop spans 16 amino acids. CDR3 sequence (DNA): TGTGCCAGCAGTTTATTTCCTAGCTTCGGCACAGATACGCAGTATTTT. Amino acids: CASSLFPSFGTDTQYF.

The genes are TRBV7-2 and TRBJ2-5, with D perhaps matching TRBD2 (6 bases). The CDR3 has 14 residues. V dropped 0 bases and J dropped 5 bases, with 10 bases sitting between them. CDR1 is SGHTA and CDR2 is FQGNSA in the germline V gene. CDR3 amino acids: CASSLAGGTETQYF. CDR3 DNA: TGTGCCAGCAGCTTAGCGGGAGGTACGGAGACCCAGTACTTC. The variable domain in full, with the rest retrieved from reference TRBV7-2 and TRBJ2-5, is GAGVSQSPSNKVTEKGKDVELRCDPISGHTALYWYRQSLGQGLEFLIYFQGNSAPDKSGLPSDRFSAERTGGSVSTLTIQRTQQEDSAVYLCASSLAGGTETQYFGPGTRLLVL.

This chain connects TRBV28 to TRBJ2-1; maybe TRBD1 (6 bases). V gave up 5 bases and J gave up 0 bases, with 14 bases separating them. Germline V gives CDR1 MDHEN, CDR2 SYDVKM. CDR3 length equals 16 residues. CDR3 nucleotides: TGTGCCAGCAGTACCCGGACAGAGAGCTCCTACAATGAGCAGTTCTTC. Protein: CASSTRTESSYNEQFF.

The chain is built from TRBV6-6 and TRBJ2-1; D is unresolved. Germline assignment: CDR1 MNHNY and CDR2 SVGAGI (reference sequence). Trimming shortened V by 6 bases and J by 4 bases, and 10 bases separated the two germline ends. This CDR3 has 13 residues. CDR3 loop: CASRLPPYNEQFF. The CDR3 bases are TGTGCCAGCAGACTTCCCCCTTACAATGAGCAGTTCTTC.

This sequence joins TRBV4-3 and TRBJ2-7; D might be TRBD1 or TRBD2, each matching 6 bases. Trimming stripped 1 base from V and 5 bases from J, with 18 bases between. CDR1 is LGHNA and CDR2 is YSLEER in the germline V gene. This CDR3 is built from 16 residues. CDR3 in amino acids: CASSQGPRGAGHEQYF. Here the CDR3 DNA reads TGCGCCAGCAGCCAAGGCCCGAGGGGGGCGGGGCACGAGCAGTACTTC.

The rearrangement joins TRBV19 to TRBJ1-2, with 10 bases aligning to TRBD1. The CDR3 covers 17 residues. Per germline, CDR1 LNHDA and CDR2 SQIVND (reference sequence). Trimming removed 1 base from V and 3 bases from J; junction bases left unmatched: 8. CDR3 residues: CASSIVRTGGADYGYTF. In DNA, the CDR3 is TGTGCCAGTAGTATAGTAAGGACAGGGGGAGCCGACTATGGCTACACCTTC.

The rearrangement uses TRBV7-9 and TRBJ1-4, with D unclear. The CDR3 spans 14 residues. V lost 5 bases and J lost 5, with 12 bases in between. The V gene's germline CDR1 is SEHNR and CDR2 FQNEAQ (reference sequence). As DNA, the CDR3 is TGTGCCAGCAGCATATACAGCGAAAATGAAAAACTGTTTTTT. It is translated as CASSIYSENEKLFF.

The chain joins TRBV27 to TRBJ2-1; TRBD1 might be the D (5 bases). V lost 8 bases, J lost 5 bases, and 7 bases lay in between. The CDR3 loop spans 11 amino acids. Germline assignment: CDR1 MNHEY and CDR2 SMNVEV (reference sequence). This chain's CDR3 is CASGAHNEQFF. The CDR3 DNA sequence: TGTGCCAGCGGGGCCCACAATGAGCAGTTCTTC.

The V gene is TRBV6-1, the J gene TRBJ1-1; D unclear. V lost 7 bases to trimming and J lost 2 bases, with 11 bases between them. The CDR3 spans 13 residues. Germline assignment: CDR1 MNHNS and CDR2 SASEGT. CDR3 region: CASKEGLNTEAFF. CDR3 bases: TGTGCCAGCAAGGAGGGCTTAAACACTGAAGCTTTCTTT.

V and J are TRBV10-2 and TRBJ1-2; D unclear. The CDR3 is 13 amino acids. Deletions cut 5 bases from V and 7 bases from J, with 14 bases between. The germline gives CDR1 WSHSY, CDR2 SAAADI. The CDR3 loop reads CASSPEGGGGYTF. The CDR3 nucleotides are TGCGCCAGCAGTCCGGAGGGAGGAGGTGGCTACACCTTC.

The chain uses TRBV12-5 and TRBJ2-7; TRBD2 aligns across 14 bases. Germline CDR1 is LGHNT and CDR2 is FRNRAP. The CDR3 extends over 18 amino acids. Unmatched junction bases numbered 9, after V lost 5 bases and J lost 0 bases. DNA of the CDR3: TGTGCTAGTGGTGGAACCGGGACTAGCGGGAGTGGCTCCTACGAGCAGTACTTC. The encoded protein is CASGGTGTSGSGSYEQYF.